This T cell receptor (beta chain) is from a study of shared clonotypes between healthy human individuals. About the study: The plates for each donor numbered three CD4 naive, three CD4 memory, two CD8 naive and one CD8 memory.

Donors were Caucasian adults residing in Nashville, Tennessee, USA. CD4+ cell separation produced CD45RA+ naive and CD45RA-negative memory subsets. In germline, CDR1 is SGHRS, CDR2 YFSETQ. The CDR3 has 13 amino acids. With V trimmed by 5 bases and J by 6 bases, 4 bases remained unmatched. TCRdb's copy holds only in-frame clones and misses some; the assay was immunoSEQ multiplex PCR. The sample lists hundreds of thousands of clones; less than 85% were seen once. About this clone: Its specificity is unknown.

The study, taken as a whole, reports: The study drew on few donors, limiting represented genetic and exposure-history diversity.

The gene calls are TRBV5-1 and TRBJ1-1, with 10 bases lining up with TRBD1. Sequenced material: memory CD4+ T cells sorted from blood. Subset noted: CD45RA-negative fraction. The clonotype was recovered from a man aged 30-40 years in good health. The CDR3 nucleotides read TGCGCCAGCAGGAGGACAGGGGGACCTGAAGCTTTCTTT. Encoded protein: CASRRTGGPEAFF.